The clone carrying this T cell receptor beta chain was seen ten or more times. The antigen is unknown. V was cut by 0 bases and J by 4 bases, with 4 bases left in between. The germline gives CDR1 SGHDT, CDR2 YYEEEE. The CDR3 has 13 amino acids. Thyroid surgery was performed in patients who had received no treatment beforehand. This sample was included in a study of metastatic and nonmetastatic thyroid tumors. Study-wide results and limits: Significantly higher TCR beta diversity was reportedly seen in malignant thyroid tumors than benign nodules, in blood and tumor.

In the original processing: Between-group CDR3 differences, defined by clinicopathological status, yielded a distant-metastasis classifier for papillary thyroid cancer. TCRdb re-called clones via MiXCR from the PCR reads. Clone size and V and J calls follow TCRdb, not the original study. The sample carries 25,000 to 35,000 clones, roughly 3.7% recorded once. Sequenced: blood. This clonotype was obtained from a female donor with papillary thyroid cancer or a benign thyroid nodule (not recorded which). Some clones in this sample may be carry-over from other donors' samples. The rearrangement joins TRBV5-6 to TRBJ2-2, with no clear D. CDR3 region: CASSLGGTGELFF. The CDR3 DNA is TGTGCCAGCAGCTTGGGGGGCACCGGGGAGCTGTTTTTT. Drawing the rest from reference TRBV5-6 and TRBJ2-2, the complete variable domain is DAGVTQSPTHLIKTRGQQVTLRCSPKSGHDTVSWYQQALGQGPQFIFQYYEEEERQRGNFPDRFSGHQFPNYSSELNVNALLLGDSALYLCASSLGGTGELFFGEGSRLTVL.